Below, one TCR beta chain is given with its context. Its antigen remains unknown. The data were obtained in a study of radiotherapy plus CTLA-4 blockade in lung cancer. Study as a whole: Disease control was present in more than 30% of patients, and objective responses in around 20%. The study, taken as a whole, reports: Early clonal dynamics of blood T cells, together with interferon-beta, were reported as the best response predictor.

The CDR3 runs to 14 residues. The germline V gene encodes CDR1 GTSNPN and CDR2 SVGIG (reference sequence). V gave up 5 bases and J gave up 3 bases, with 16 bases separating them. Clones were read by immunoSEQ multiplex PCR, and TCRdb kept only the in-frame ones, dropping some. The sample gives 45,000 to 55,000 clones, 75% to 90% of which show up once; over 15% is in the top ten. The source of this sequence is a human donor with non-small cell lung cancer that progressed on radiotherapy plus ipilimumab. Some clones in this sample may be carry-over from other donors' samples. The gene calls are TRBV30 and TRBJ1-1; D perhaps matches TRBD1 (5 bases). The sample here was peripheral blood, taken from a patient treated with radiotherapy plus ipilimumab. The CDR3: CAWLGRAKDTEAFF. The CDR3 bases are TGTGCCTGGCTAGGCAGGGCCAAGGACACTGAAGCTTTCTTT.